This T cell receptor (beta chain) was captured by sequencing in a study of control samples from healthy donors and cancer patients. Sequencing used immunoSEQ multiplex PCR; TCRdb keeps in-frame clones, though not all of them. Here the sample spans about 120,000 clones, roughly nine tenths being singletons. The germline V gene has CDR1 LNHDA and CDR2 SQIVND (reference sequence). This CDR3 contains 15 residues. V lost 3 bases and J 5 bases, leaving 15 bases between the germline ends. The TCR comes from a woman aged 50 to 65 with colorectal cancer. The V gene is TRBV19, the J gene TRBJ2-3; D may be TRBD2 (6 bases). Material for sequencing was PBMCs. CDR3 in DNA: TGTGCCAGTAGTATGCGGGACGGGCGCATAGATACGCAGTATTTT. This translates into CASSMRDGRIDTQYF.